This T cell receptor (beta chain) was found in a study of OX40 agonist ivuxolimab in advanced cancers. Study overall: Ivuxolimab was administered intravenously to patients at 0.01 to 10 mg/kg every 2 weeks. One hepatocellular carcinoma and a couple of cutaneous melanoma patients partially responded. Study-level findings and limits: Certain nonresponders additionally had low normalized T-cell clonal expansion. Not determined was the antigen specificity of the expanded peripheral T cells.

This clone was counted only a few times. Its antigen is as yet unknown. Measured with immunoSEQ multiplex PCR; TCRdb has only the in-frame clones, and not every one. The repertoire holds some 5,700 clones, 80% to 90% seen once, with about 26% in the top ten. This sequence originates from an adult with an advanced solid tumor such as melanoma, head and neck, liver or kidney cancer. Sequencing used CD4+ or CD8+ T cells sorted from blood, obtained in a trial of the OX40 agonist ivuxolimab.

The CDR3 spells CAWHRGTEAFF. Written as DNA, the CDR3 is TGTGCCTGGCACAGGGGCACTGAAGCTTTCTTT. The V call is TRBV30, the J call TRBJ1-1; 7 bases fit TRBD1. V was pared by 5 bases and J by 4 bases, with 1 base of the junction left unmatched. The CDR3 loop spans 11 amino acids. Germline V lookup: CDR1 GTSNPN, CDR2 SVGIG (reference sequence).